One sample yielded the 29 T cell receptor beta chains listed below, sequenced in a study of blood T cell repertoires in COVID-19. Here immunoSEQ multiplex PCR was the method, and the copy in TCRdb shows in-frame clones only, minus some. This sample carries roughly 170,000 clones, 88% of them seen once, and the ten largest clones take around a quarter. Sample: peripheral blood. All receptors come from a man in his sixties with acute or convalescent COVID-19.

The chain has TRBV5-4 and TRBJ2-2; a possible D gene is TRBD2 (5 bases). The CDR3 is 15 amino acids. The germline V gene has CDR1 SGHNT and CDR2 YYREEE (reference sequence). Trimming stripped 5 bases from V and 0 bases from J, with 11 bases between. The CDR3 DNA is TGTGCCAGCAGTTCCGGACTGACGAACACCGGGGAGCTGTTTTTT. Its protein product is CASSSGLTNTGELFF.

The rearrangement links TRBV4-1 to TRBJ1-4, with TRBD1 matching over 12 bases. V was pared by 4 bases and J by 7 bases, with 4 bases of the junction left unmatched. Germline V lookup: CDR1 MGHRA, CDR2 YSYEKL. The CDR3 length is 15 residues. The chain's CDR3 is CASSRGTGGGEKLFF. CDR3 coding DNA: TGCGCCAGCAGCCGGGGGACAGGGGGCGGTGAAAAACTGTTTTTT.

CDR3: CASSLTPPGSGKTEAFF. The CDR3, as DNA: TGTGCCAGCAGCTTAACCCCTCCAGGGTCTGGTAAGACTGAAGCTTTCTTT. The chain carries TRBV7-6 and TRBJ1-1, with a possible D match to TRBD1 (5 bases). The V end lost 2 bases, the J end lost 5 bases, and 21 bases lay between the germline ends. This CDR3 has 17 amino acids. Germline CDR1 reads SGHVS; CDR2 reads FNYEAQ.

The chain carries TRBV19 and TRBJ1-1; no clear D. Germline-derived CDR1 and CDR2 are LNHDA and SQIVND (reference sequence). Trimming removed 5 bases from V and 1 base from J, with 11 bases in between. This CDR3 is built from 14 residues. Here the CDR3 DNA reads TGTGCCAGTAGTGTTGCTGTGCGGAACACTGAAGCTTTCTTT. Translating gives CASSVAVRNTEAFF.

The chain carries TRBV19 and TRBJ1-5; TRBD1 aligns across 7 bases. V was clipped by 7 bases and J by 5 bases; unmatched bases: 11. Germline CDR1 reads LNHDA; CDR2 reads SQIVND (reference sequence). This CDR3 comprises 15 residues. CDR3 sequence reads: CASNLQGGADQPQHF. CDR3 bases: TGTGCCAGTAACCTTCAAGGGGGCGCGGATCAGCCCCAGCATTTT.

The chain recombines TRBV2 with TRBJ1-1; no reliable D call. Germline values: CDR1 SNHLY, CDR2 FYNNEI. CDR3 length: 13 amino acids. V gave up 5 bases and J gave up 4 bases, with 11 bases separating them. Written as DNA, the CDR3 is TGTGCCAGCAGTCCCGAGGTTGGCACTGAAGCTTTCTTT. Residues: CASSPEVGTEAFF.

The chain links TRBV6-6 to TRBJ2-7; 7 nucleotides line up with TRBD1. J gave up 5 bases and V 7 bases, and 8 bases lay outside the gene matches. Germline V gives CDR1 MNHNY, CDR2 SVGAGI (reference sequence). The CDR3 totals 13 residues. CDR3 amino acids: CASTFDRAHEQYF. CDR3 sequence (DNA): TGTGCCAGCACCTTTGACAGGGCCCACGAGCAGTACTTC.

V gene TRBV15 combines with J gene TRBJ1-1; 10 nucleotides align to TRBD1. The CDR3 spans 17 residues. The V gene's germline CDR1 is LNHNV and CDR2 YYDKDF (reference sequence). Trimming took 2 bases from V and 3 from J; bases not matched to a gene: 9. The CDR3 nucleotides are TGTGCCACCAGCAGACCCAAGACAGGGGGCTTTGACACTGAAGCTTTCTTT. Amino acids: CATSRPKTGGFDTEAFF.

The chain has TRBV4-1 and TRBJ1-1; 8 positions match TRBD1. The CDR3 consists of 15 residues. V was clipped by 4 bases and J by 1 base; unmatched bases: 5. Germline V gene sequence: CDR1 MGHRA, CDR2 YSYEKL. DNA of the CDR3: TGCGCCAGCAGCCCAGACGGACAGGGGAACACTGAAGCTTTCTTT. Translating it yields CASSPDGQGNTEAFF.

The chain is built from TRBV7-6 and TRBJ1-6; D is ambiguous. In germline, CDR1 is SGHVS, CDR2 FNYEAQ. V lost 5 bases to trimming and J lost 7 bases, with 15 bases between them. The CDR3 sequence is 15 residues long. CDR3 sequence: CASSLLELGNSPLHF. CDR3 DNA: TGTGCCAGCAGCCTTCTGGAATTGGGCAATTCACCCCTCCACTTT.

The rearrangement joins TRBV7-9 to TRBJ1-1; D gene uncertain. Germline V CDR1 and CDR2: SEHNR, FQNEAQ (reference sequence). V was trimmed by 1 base and J by 2 bases, leaving 8 bases between them. The CDR3 spans 14 residues. CDR3 amino acids: CASSLGQLNTEAFF. The DNA of the CDR3 is TGTGCCAGCAGCTTAGGGCAATTAAACACTGAAGCTTTCTTT.

The CDR3 here is CASSSKDRDETQYF. CDR3 bases: TGTGCCAGCAGCTCGAAAGACAGGGATGAGACCCAGTACTTC. The genes are TRBV5-4 and TRBJ2-5; 7 nucleotides agree with TRBD1. The ends lost 3 bases at V and 5 bases at J; junction bases unmatched: 7. This CDR3 region has 14 residues. CDR1 is SGHNT and CDR2 is YYREEE in the germline V gene (reference sequence).

The CDR3 bases are TGTGCCAGCAGTTCCTCTAGCGGGGCCTACGAGCAGTACGTC. Translated: CASSSSSGAYEQYV. V gene TRBV6-6 combines with J gene TRBJ2-7, with 9 bases lining up with TRBD2. The CDR3 is 14 residues long. Germline V CDR1 and CDR2: MNHNY, SVGAGI (reference sequence). Trimming cost V 4 bases and J 2 bases; bases outside gene matches: 3.

The rearrangement joins TRBV7-2 to TRBJ2-1; D remains unclear. This CDR3 is built from 14 residues. Per germline, CDR1 SGHTA and CDR2 FQGNSA. Between the trimmed V and J ends, which lost 0 bases and 6 bases, there was a span of 9 bases. This chain's CDR3 is CASSLALDSNEQFF. CDR3 DNA: TGTGCCAGCAGCTTAGCTCTAGACTCCAATGAGCAGTTCTTC.

This clone was detected a few times. This chain joins TRBV30 and TRBJ1-2, with 7 bases aligning to TRBD1. V gave up 0 bases and J gave up 4 bases; unmatched junction bases: 8. Germline V CDR1 and CDR2: GTSNPN, SVGIG (reference sequence). The CDR3 contains 15 residues. The CDR3 DNA reads as TGTGCCTGGAGTGTACAGGGGTGGGAAAGCTATGGCTACACCTTC. The encoded protein is CAWSVQGWESYGYTF.

The rearrangement joins TRBV2 to TRBJ1-1, with TRBD1 matching over 8 bases. The germline V gene has CDR1 SNHLY and CDR2 FYNNEI. Trimming removed 6 bases from V and 2 bases from J; junction bases left unmatched: 2. The CDR3 covers 13 residues. CDR3 protein: CASRGQDNTEAFF. CDR3 coding DNA: TGTGCCAGCAGGGGACAGGATAACACTGAAGCTTTCTTT.

The chain recombines TRBV6-2 or TRBV6-3 with TRBJ2-1; 11 bases align to TRBD2. With V trimmed by 2 bases and J by 3 bases, 0 bases remained unmatched. Germline-derived CDR1 and CDR2 are MNHEY and SVGEGT. The length of the CDR3 is 15 residues. The CDR3 here is CASSYGTSGYNEQFF. CDR3 in DNA: TGTGCCAGCAGTTACGGGACTAGCGGCTACAATGAGCAGTTCTTC.

The gene calls are TRBV11-3 and TRBJ2-7; 11 bases agree with TRBD2. The germline V gene has CDR1 SGHNT and CDR2 YENEEA. Trimming at V came to 5 bases and at J to 3 bases, leaving 18 bases not matched to a gene. The CDR3 consists of 19 residues. The CDR3 coding sequence is TGTGCCAGCAGCCAGTATCTAGCGGGAGGATCCCCATCCCACTACGAGCAGTACTTC. It is translated as CASSQYLAGGSPSHYEQYF.

The genes are TRBV3-1 (or the pseudogene TRBV3-2) and TRBJ2-1; D possibly corresponds to TRBD2 (5 bases). The CDR3 loop spans 15 amino acids. Germline values: CDR1 LGHDT, CDR2 YNNKEL (reference sequence). V was pared by 2 bases and J by 3 bases, with 11 bases between. The CDR3 DNA reads as TGTGCCAGCAGCCAAACGGCCGGGGTCTACAATGAGCAGTTCTTC. It specifies CASSQTAGVYNEQFF.

V is TRBV5-1 and J is TRBJ2-3; 10 bases match TRBD2. CDR3 length: 16 residues. The V gene's germline CDR1 is SGHRS and CDR2 YFSETQ. Trimming took 3 bases from V and 2 from J; bases not matched to a gene: 6. CDR3 amino acids: CASSSLSGGNTDTQYF. In DNA, the CDR3 is TGCGCCAGCAGCTCCCTTAGCGGGGGGAACACAGATACGCAGTATTTT.

The chain uses TRBV6-5 and TRBJ1-4; TRBD1 might be the D (5 bases). Germline CDR1 reads MNHEY; CDR2 reads SVGAGI. V was shortened by 6 bases and J by 2 bases, with 13 bases between the two germline ends. The CDR3 spans 15 residues. The CDR3 spells CASRPPWGTNEKLFF. DNA for the CDR3: TGTGCCAGCAGACCCCCCTGGGGCACTAATGAAAAACTGTTTTTT.

V gene TRBV19 combines with J gene TRBJ2-5, with D possibly matching TRBD1 (5 bases). CDR1 and CDR2 from the germline V gene are LNHDA and SQIVND (reference sequence). V lost 10 bases and J lost 2, with 14 bases in between. The CDR3 loop spans 13 amino acids. The CDR3 loop is CATSTVNQETQYF. CDR3 sequence (DNA): TGTGCCACCTCGACAGTGAATCAAGAGACCCAGTACTTC.

V usage is TRBV12-3 or TRBV12-4 and J usage is TRBJ2-7, with D perhaps matching TRBD2 (5 bases). The CDR3 length is 13 residues. V was cut by 6 bases and J by 6 bases, with 15 bases left in between. CDR3 in amino acids: CASSSFGNGEQYF. The CDR3 bases are TGTGCCAGCAGCTCCTTCGGGAACGGCGAGCAGTACTTC.

The chain recombines TRBV6-6 with TRBJ1-2, with D unclear. CDR1 is MNHNY and CDR2 is SVGAGI in the germline V gene (reference sequence). This CDR3 has 13 residues. Deletions cut 6 bases from V and 2 bases from J, with 10 bases between. The CDR3 nucleotides read TGTGCCAGCAGGTCCACAGCAAACTATGGCTACACCTTC. Encoded protein: CASRSTANYGYTF.

The V gene is TRBV9, the J gene TRBJ1-3; 7 nucleotides agree with TRBD1. Germline assignment: CDR1 SGDLS and CDR2 YYNGEE. The V and J ends lost 0 bases and 1 base, in that order; junction bases with no gene match: 4. CDR3 length: 16 amino acids. The CDR3 DNA reads TGTGCCAGCAGCGTAGTCGGGACAGCATCTGGAAACACCATATATTTT. Translation gives CASSVVGTASGNTIYF.

V gene TRBV11-1 combines with J gene TRBJ1-1; D uncertain. Germline values: CDR1 SGHAT, CDR2 FQDESV (reference sequence). Trimming took off 7 bases at V and 4 bases at J, with 16 bases between the two ends. The CDR3 totals 14 residues. CDR3 protein: CASTRSRFFTEAFF. CDR3 coding DNA: TGTGCCAGCACCAGAAGCAGGTTTTTCACTGAAGCTTTCTTT. Drawing the rest from reference TRBV11-1 and TRBJ1-1, the complete variable domain is EAEVAQSPRYKITEKSQAVAFWCDPISGHATLYWYRQILGQGPELLVQFQDESVVDDSQLPKDRFSAERLKGVDSTLKIQPAELGDSAMYLCASTRSRFFTEAFFGQGTRLTVV.

The DNA for the CDR3 is TGTGCCAGCATTGCTGAGACTCTTGGTCAGCCCCAGCATTTT. Protein product: CASIAETLGQPQHF. This chain joins TRBV2 and TRBJ1-5; D uncertain. Germline assignment: CDR1 SNHLY and CDR2 FYNNEI. The V and J ends lost 7 bases and 6 bases respectively, with 16 bases between them. The length of the CDR3 is 14 residues.

This clone was picked up one time. This rearrangement joins TRBV5-4 to TRBJ2-7; TRBD2 is a possible D gene (6 bases). V dropped 4 bases and J dropped 7 bases, with 21 bases sitting between them. The length of the CDR3 is 15 residues. Germline loops: CDR1 SGHNT, CDR2 YYREEE (reference sequence). The CDR3 nucleotides read TGTGCCAGCAGCCCCCCCTCGAGGAGCCGGGGGGAGCAGTACTTC. Translating it yields CASSPPSRSRGEQYF.

The J gene is TRBJ2-3, the V gene TRBV5-1, with 11 bases that match TRBD2. With V trimmed by 5 bases and J by 0 bases, 5 bases remained unmatched. CDR3 size: 16 residues. The germline CDR1 and CDR2 sequences are SGHRS and YFSETQ. CDR3 DNA: TGCGCCAGCAGGTGGGGACTAGCGGCAAGCACAGATACGCAGTATTTT. It codes for CASRWGLAASTDTQYF.